Below, 21 T cell receptor beta chains from the same sample are listed, as sequenced in a study of T cell responses to AZD1222 COVID-19 vaccine. Assay used: immunoSEQ multiplex PCR; TCRdb lists only in-frame clones, some missing. This sample has around 100,000 clones, with approximately 92% found just once. The sample consisted of peripheral blood, taken on day 0 of AZD1222 vaccination. The receptors were sampled from an adult in good health.

This chain joins TRBV20-1 and TRBJ1-1, with no clear D. The CDR3 consists of 12 residues. Germline V gene lookup returns CDR1 DFQATT and CDR2 SNEGSKA (reference sequence). V lost 3 bases to trimming and J lost 1 base, with 6 bases between them. The CDR3 bases are TGCAGTGCTAGTAAGCAGAACACTGAAGCTTTCTTT. Translation gives CSASKQNTEAFF.

The chain employs TRBV7-2 and TRBJ1-1; D is uncertain. Germline-derived CDR1 and CDR2 are SGHTA and FQGNSA. With 4 bases removed from V and 8 bases from J, the gap between germline ends came to 14 bases. CDR3 length: 13 residues. The CDR3, as DNA: TGTGCCAGCAGCTCCCGCAGAGCAATAGAAGCTTTCTTT. Translating gives CASSSRRAIEAFF.

The chain employs TRBV12-3 or TRBV12-4 and TRBJ1-1; maybe TRBD1 (6 bases). The V end was cut by 6 bases, the J end by 2 bases, with 10 bases between. The CDR3 length is 13 residues. Here the CDR3 reads CASRADSNTEAFF. As DNA, the CDR3 is TGTGCCAGCAGAGCGGACAGTAACACTGAAGCTTTCTTT.

The chain is built from TRBV6-2 or TRBV6-3 and TRBJ1-1; D unclear. There are 14 residues in the CDR3. The germline CDR1 and CDR2 sequences are MNHEY and SVGEGT. Trimming cost V 2 bases and J 1 base, with 8 bases left between them. In DNA, the CDR3 is TGTGCCAGCAGTTACCTGATTGAGAACACTGAAGCTTTCTTT. Translated: CASSYLIENTEAFF.

The genes are TRBV6-1 and TRBJ2-7, with TRBD2 identical over 9 bases. The CDR3 runs 15 residues. Germline CDR1 and CDR2: MNHNS and SASEGT. The J segment lost 0 bases and the V segment lost 3 bases, leaving 3 bases of the junction unmatched. The CDR3 region has the DNA TGTGCCAGCAGTGAGTATAGCGGGAGCTCCTACGAGCAGTACTTC. Its translation is CASSEYSGSSYEQYF.

The V gene is TRBV5-8, the J gene TRBJ2-2, with D tentatively TRBD2 (5 bases). CDR1 SGHTS and CDR2 YDEGEE come from the germline V gene. V lost 7 bases and J 7 bases, leaving 14 bases between the germline ends. The CDR3 extends over 13 amino acids. The CDR3 loop reads CASSNTRGGELFF. CDR3 bases: TGTGCCAGCTCTAACACTCGGGGCGGGGAGCTGTTTTTT.

V and J are TRBV6-5 and TRBJ2-7, with D maybe TRBD2 (6 bases). CDR1 is MNHEY, CDR2 SVGAGI, per germline. Trimming removed 5 bases at V and 4 bases at J, with 15 bases between. This CDR3 has 14 residues. Here the CDR3 reads CASSMTSGVYEQYF. The CDR3 DNA reads TGTGCCAGCAGTATGACATCGGGGGTTTACGAGCAGTACTTC.

The gene calls are TRBV14 and TRBJ2-2; 7 nucleotides align to TRBD1. CDR3 length: 13 residues. CDR1 is SGHDN, CDR2 FVKESK, per germline. V gave up 9 bases and J gave up 6 bases; unmatched junction bases: 7. This chain's CDR3 is CASRGQFAGELFF. The CDR3 nucleotides read TGTGCCAGTAGGGGACAGTTCGCCGGGGAGCTGTTTTTT.

CDR3 residues: CASSPQTGGYEQYF. Here the CDR3 DNA reads TGTGCCAGCAGCCCCCAGACAGGGGGCTACGAGCAGTACTTC. J is TRBJ2-7 and V is TRBV6-5; 9 bases align to TRBD1. Unmatched junction bases numbered 6, after V lost 6 bases and J lost 3 bases. Germline values: CDR1 MNHEY, CDR2 SVGAGI. There are 14 residues in the CDR3.

J is TRBJ1-1 and V is TRBV3-1 (or the pseudogene TRBV3-2); the match to TRBD1 covers 7 bases. The CDR3 contains 13 residues. Looked up from germline, CDR1 is LGHDT and CDR2 is YNNKEL (reference sequence). V was pared by 5 bases and J by 8 bases, with 8 bases of the junction left unmatched. The CDR3 DNA follows: TGTGCCAGCAGCGGGACAGTCCTCACCGAAGCTTTCTTT. It encodes CASSGTVLTEAFF.

The count of this clone is one. This CDR3 reads CASRGLGLAKNIQYF. The CDR3 DNA sequence: TGTGCCAGCAGGGGATTAGGATTAGCCAAAAACATTCAGTACTTC. The rearrangement links TRBV6-6 to TRBJ2-4; D is ambiguous. With 6 bases removed from V and 0 bases from J, the gap between germline ends came to 12 bases. The CDR3 loop spans 15 amino acids. Germline V gives CDR1 MNHNY, CDR2 SVGAGI (reference sequence).

The CDR3 DNA sequence: TGTGCCAGCAGTTACTGGTGGGGGAATCAGCCCCAGCATTTT. Translated, it gives CASSYWWGNQPQHF. The chain recombines TRBV6-2 or TRBV6-3 with TRBJ1-5; D might be TRBD1 (5 bases). The germline CDR1 and CDR2 sequences are MNHEY and SVGEGT. This CDR3 has 14 residues. V was trimmed by 1 base and J by 4 bases, leaving 8 bases between them.

The V call is TRBV19, the J call TRBJ1-3, with D unresolved. The germline V and J ends were trimmed by 3 bases and 0 bases, with 15 bases remaining between them. The CDR3 sequence is 17 residues long. Germline assignment: CDR1 LNHDA and CDR2 SQIVND (reference sequence). CDR3 in DNA: TGTGCCAGTAGTATTATGCGGACTGTCAGCTCTGGAAACACCATATATTTT. Translating it yields CASSIMRTVSSGNTIYF.

The chain employs TRBV19 and TRBJ1-3, with 8 positions matching TRBD1. Germline trimming cut 5 bases from V and 2 bases from J; bases unmatched to any gene: 5. CDR3 length equals 15 residues. In germline, CDR1 is LNHDA, CDR2 SQIVND (reference sequence). The CDR3 DNA reads as TGTGCCAGTAGTCTGGACAGGGAAGCTGGAAACACCATATATTTT. Translating it yields CASSLDREAGNTIYF. The whole variable domain, filled in from reference TRBV19 and TRBJ1-3, reads DGGITQSPKYLFRKEGQNVTLSCEQNLNHDAMYWYRQDPGQGLRLIYYSQIVNDFQKGDIAEGYSVSREKKESFPLTVTSAQKNPTAFYLCASSLDREAGNTIYFGEGSWLTVV.

The chain is built from TRBV30 and TRBJ1-5; 10 nucleotides line up with TRBD1. From germline, CDR1 is GTSNPN and CDR2 SVGIG (reference sequence). The V and J ends lost 3 bases and 0 bases, in that order; junction bases with no gene match: 2. The CDR3 is 15 amino acids. Here the CDR3 DNA reads TGTGCCTGGAGCGGGACAGGGGTTAGCAATCAGCCCCAGCATTTT. Translation: CAWSGTGVSNQPQHF.

The rearrangement links TRBV27 to TRBJ1-6, with 9 bases aligning to TRBD1. Germline V CDR1 and CDR2: MNHEY, SMNVEV (reference sequence). V lost 5 bases and J lost 9; bases outside the gene matches: 8. The CDR3 totals 15 residues. This CDR3 reads CASSRQTGGVSPLHF. The CDR3 region has the DNA TGTGCCAGCAGTCGACAGACAGGGGGGGTTTCACCCCTCCACTTT.

This chain uses TRBV7-9 with TRBJ1-2; the D is unclear. The CDR3 consists of 15 residues. V was cut by 3 bases and J by 2 bases, with 13 bases left in between. The V gene's germline CDR1 is SEHNR and CDR2 FQNEAQ (reference sequence). DNA of the CDR3: TGTGCCAGCAGCTTTAACAGCGAGAGGAACTATGGCTACACCTTC. Translation gives CASSFNSERNYGYTF.

This chain connects TRBV7-9 to TRBJ1-3; weak D call: TRBD1 (5 bases). V lost 6 bases and J lost 3, with 15 bases in between. Germline V gives CDR1 SEHNR, CDR2 FQNEAQ (reference sequence). This CDR3 is 15 amino acids long. CDR3 sequence reads: CASRGGGAGGNTIYF. The CDR3 DNA is TGTGCCAGCAGGGGCGGCGGGGCTGGTGGAAACACCATATATTTT.

This clone has a handful of counts. The chain couples TRBV10-1 to TRBJ1-3; D remains ambiguous. There are 14 residues in the CDR3. V lost 4 bases and J 0 bases, leaving 7 bases between the germline ends. Per germline, CDR1 WNHNN and CDR2 SYGVQD (reference sequence). The CDR3 sequence is CASSVSDSGNTIYF. The CDR3 DNA reads TGCGCCAGCAGTGTCTCGGACTCTGGAAACACCATATATTTT.

The V and J genes are TRBV28 and TRBJ1-2; weak D call: TRBD1 (5 bases). Germline CDR1 is MDHEN and CDR2 is SYDVKM. V was pared by 11 bases and J by 5 bases, with 15 bases between. This CDR3 comprises 12 residues. This CDR3 is CAAGRDLYGYTF. The CDR3 nucleotides are TGTGCCGCGGGCAGGGACCTATATGGCTACACCTTC.

This chain connects TRBV27 to TRBJ1-6; 7 positions agree with TRBD1. V lost 2 bases and J lost 6; bases outside the gene matches: 7. In germline, CDR1 is MNHEY, CDR2 SMNVEV (reference sequence). CDR3 length: 16 residues. DNA for the CDR3: TGTGCCAGCAGTTTAAACACAGGGGCCTCTAATTCACCCCTCCACTTT. Translation gives CASSLNTGASNSPLHF.